This T cell receptor beta chain is from a study of T cell changes during pregnancy in multiple sclerosis (dated by TCRdb to the late 2010s). With respect to the entire study: Changes in the T cell repertoire over the course of pregnancy were examined in this study in women with multiple sclerosis.

In the case of this clone: This receptor's antigen is unknown. No much larger clone is present one base from it, and per-base qualities are unavailable.

The library came from the immunoSEQ multiplex PCR assay. TCRdb provides this immuneACCESS table in a form limited to in-frame rearrangements. Some clones are lacking; in checked studies, under half of them reflect an unresolved V gene, and why the rest are absent is not known. This sample comprises about 77,000 clones, about 93% of them detected only once. The ten largest clones represent just over 2.5% of the sample. The CDR3 holds 17 amino acids from the cysteine to the phenylalanine. Only CDR3 DNA is held: 51 bases, read in frame from base 1. The source material was peripheral blood, sampled after pregnancy. The TCR was taken from a female donor in good health, enrolled as a control in a pregnancy study. The sequence links TRBV1 to TRBJ2-5; TRBD2 is the table's D call and was not checked against the DNA. TRBV1 is shown as a pseudogene. The sequenced DNA is TGCACCAGCAGCCAAACATCTAGCGGGATGGGAGAAGAGACCCAGTACTTC. This sequence encodes CTSSQTSSGMGEETQYF.